These 20 T cell receptor beta chains share one sample of origin, sequenced in a study of CD8 T cells in Susac syndrome (dated by TCRdb to between 2017 and 2020). Libraries were prepared through the immunoSEQ multiplex PCR assay. RNA was extracted using the RNeasy kit, and roughly 0.45 to 1 ug of the RNA was reverse transcribed with random hexamers. TCRdb reprocessed the public reads (quality trimming at Q25 with fastp, clone calling with MiXCR) and kept in-frame beta chains. Entries that share a CDR3 protein sequence are merged under the most common genes and DNA. The sample includes about 140,000 distinct CDR3 sequences, with approximately 95% observed a single time. 0.14% of the sample comes from the top ten. Sample: CD4+ T cells from PBMCs. These receptors were obtained from a human donor with Susac syndrome.

The V gene is TRBV20-1, the J gene TRBJ2-6; 8 bases fit TRBD1. Germline-derived CDR1 and CDR2 are DFQATT and SNEGSKA (reference sequence). After removal of 3 bases from V and 0 bases from J, the junction contained 7 bases not matched to a gene. CDR3 length: 17 amino acids. The CDR3 loop reads CSAREGQEFSGANVLTF. DNA for the CDR3: TGCAGTGCTAGGGAGGGACAGGAGTTCTCTGGGGCCAACGTCCTGACTTTC.

V usage is TRBV4-2 and J usage is TRBJ1-2; D gene uncertain. Germline V gene lookup returns CDR1 LGHNA and CDR2 YNFKEQ. CDR3 length: 15 amino acids. V lost 1 base, J lost 3 bases, and 12 bases lay in between. The CDR3 DNA reads TGTGCCAGCAGCCAAGCCGATGGTACTCACTATGGCTACACCTTC. This translates into CASSQADGTHYGYTF.

The chain couples TRBV2 to TRBJ1-4; weak D call: TRBD1 (6 bases). The CDR3 runs to 12 residues. The V gene's germline CDR1 is SNHLY and CDR2 FYNNEI. Trimming took off 9 bases at V and 8 bases at J, with 13 bases between the two ends. The CDR3: CASGGRGEKLFF. The CDR3 bases are TGTGCCAGTGGGGGGCGCGGGGAAAAACTGTTTTTT.

This clonotype was recorded a few times. The chain carries TRBV9 and TRBJ2-7; 7 nucleotides align to TRBD1. The CDR3 sequence is 14 residues long. The V and J ends lost 4 bases and 2 bases, in that order; junction bases with no gene match: 6. Germline-derived CDR1 and CDR2 are SGDLS and YYNGEE. This CDR3 reads CASSQTGSAYEQYF. The CDR3 region has the DNA TGTGCCAGCAGCCAGACAGGGAGCGCCTACGAGCAGTACTTC.

The chain is built from TRBV7-2 and TRBJ2-4; 8 bases agree with TRBD1. Germline V gene sequence: CDR1 SGHTA, CDR2 FQGNSA. V shed 5 bases and J 6 bases; nucleotides not matched to a gene: 3. This CDR3 has 13 amino acids. The CDR3 sequence: CASSPGQGNIQYF. The CDR3, as DNA: TGTGCCAGCAGCCCCGGACAGGGAAACATTCAGTACTTC.

The chain joins TRBV7-9 to TRBJ2-4; no definite D call. The length of the CDR3 is 17 residues. Germline-derived CDR1 and CDR2 are SEHNR and FQNEAQ (reference sequence). V was pared by 1 base and J by 1 base, with 14 bases between. The CDR3 here is CASSLGPPPPAKNIQYF. The CDR3 nucleotides are TGTGCCAGCAGCTTAGGCCCTCCCCCTCCGGCCAAAAACATTCAGTACTTC.

V is TRBV20-1 and J is TRBJ2-4, with unresolved D. V lost 6 bases and J lost 1, with 13 bases in between. Germline V gene data show CDR1 as DFQATT and CDR2 as SNEGSKA (reference sequence). The CDR3 length is 14 residues. CDR3 residues: CSAQDSRAKNIQYF. The CDR3 nucleotides are TGCAGTGCCCAGGATAGTAGGGCCAAAAACATTCAGTACTTC.

This clonotype was recorded only once. The J gene is TRBJ2-1, the V gene TRBV3-1; no reliable D call. The CDR3 has 13 amino acids. CDR1 is LGHDT and CDR2 is YNNKEL in the germline V gene (reference sequence). The V end lost 5 bases, the J end lost 6 bases, and 11 bases lay between the germline ends. CDR3 protein: CASSFGPGNEQFF. The CDR3 DNA reads as TGTGCCAGCAGCTTTGGACCAGGCAATGAGCAGTTCTTC.

The chain is built from TRBV3-1 and TRBJ2-1; 9 bases fit TRBD2. This CDR3 has 14 amino acids. Trimming took 8 bases from V and 5 from J; bases not matched to a gene: 7. Germline V gene lookup returns CDR1 LGHDT and CDR2 YNNKEL (reference sequence). The CDR3 nucleotides read TGTGCCAGCTTAGGGGTAGCGGGAGACAATGAGCAGTTCTTC. This encodes CASLGVAGDNEQFF.

This sequence joins TRBV30 and TRBJ1-4; D is ambiguous. V was pared by 1 base and J by 0 bases, with 3 bases between. Germline values: CDR1 GTSNPN, CDR2 SVGIG (reference sequence). The CDR3 contains 13 residues. The CDR3, as DNA: TGTGCCTGGAGTGCGACAACTAATGAAAAACTGTTTTTT. It yields the protein CAWSATTNEKLFF.

This chain uses TRBV20-1 with TRBJ2-7, with 8 bases fitting TRBD1. J lost 4 bases, V lost 6 bases, and 14 bases had no gene match. The germline CDR1 and CDR2 sequences are DFQATT and SNEGSKA (reference sequence). This CDR3 contains 15 residues. The CDR3 reads CSAPAPGGAAYEQYF. CDR3 nucleotide sequence: TGCAGTGCACCGGCACCAGGGGGCGCGGCTTACGAGCAGTACTTC.

The genes are TRBV20-1 and TRBJ2-1; 11 bases fit TRBD1. Germline V lookup: CDR1 DFQATT, CDR2 SNEGSKA (reference sequence). V shed 6 bases and J 6 bases; nucleotides not matched to a gene: 7. The CDR3 loop spans 14 amino acids. The CDR3 coding sequence is TGCAGTGCACGTCCCGGGACAGGGGGCAATGAGCAGTTCTTC. This encodes CSARPGTGGNEQFF.

The genes are TRBV12-3 or TRBV12-4 and TRBJ2-7; 9 bases are a match to TRBD2. The CDR3 spans 13 residues. The ends lost 1 base at V and 12 bases at J; junction bases unmatched: 7. This CDR3 is CASSLGSREGRYF. Written as DNA, the CDR3 is TGTGCCAGCAGTTTAGGTTCGCGGGAGGGCCGGTACTTC.

CDR3 nucleotides: TGTGCCAGTAATCTGGGGACAGCTGGCTCCTATAATTCACCCCTCCACTTT. Translated: CASNLGTAGSYNSPLHF. This chain joins TRBV19 and TRBJ1-6; 7 bases align to TRBD1. V lost 7 bases and J lost 0; bases outside the gene matches: 9. The CDR3 is made up of 17 amino acids. Germline V gene lookup returns CDR1 LNHDA and CDR2 SQIVND (reference sequence).

This chain links TRBV9 with TRBJ2-1; no clear D gene. Germline CDR1 reads SGDLS; CDR2 reads YYNGEE. V was clipped by 0 bases and J by 3 bases, with 7 bases between them. This CDR3 is built from 14 residues. The DNA for the CDR3 is TGTGCCAGCAGCGTAGGACCCCTCTACAATGAGCAGTTCTTC. Encoded protein: CASSVGPLYNEQFF.

The gene calls are TRBV10-3 and TRBJ2-7, with D unresolved. The CDR3 totals 13 residues. With 3 bases removed from V and 2 bases from J, the gap between germline ends came to 8 bases. CDR1 and CDR2 (germline): ENHRY, SYGVKD. The CDR3 sequence is CAISDLTTYEQYF. The CDR3 nucleotides read TGTGCCATCAGTGATTTGACAACCTACGAGCAGTACTTC.

The chain has TRBV15 and TRBJ2-5; no clear D gene. The germline CDR1 and CDR2 sequences are LNHNV and YYDKDF (reference sequence). The V and J ends lost 4 bases and 1 base respectively, with 4 bases between them. The CDR3 totals 12 residues. DNA of the CDR3: TGTGCCACCAGCACCCTCCAAGAGACCCAGTACTTC. It codes for CATSTLQETQYF.

The chain uses TRBV11-1 and TRBJ1-1, with D possibly being TRBD1 (5 bases). With 5 bases removed from V and 8 bases from J, the gap between germline ends came to 18 bases. Germline loops: CDR1 SGHAT, CDR2 FQDESV (reference sequence). This CDR3 is 14 amino acids long. CDR3 sequence reads: CASSRTSKQGEAFF. In DNA form, the CDR3 reads TGTGCCAGCAGCCGAACTTCGAAGCAGGGCGAAGCTTTCTTT.

This chain joins TRBV3-1 and TRBJ2-5; D is unresolved. The CDR3 extends over 10 amino acids. The germline V gene encodes CDR1 LGHDT and CDR2 YNNKEL (reference sequence). Deletions cut 5 bases from V and 7 bases from J, with 5 bases between. CDR3 sequence (DNA): TGTGCCAGCAGCGATTTGACCCAGTACTTC. Amino acid sequence: CASSDLTQYF.

The gene calls are TRBV9 and TRBJ2-7; 11 bases line up with TRBD2. CDR3 size: 15 residues. V was pared by 2 bases and J by 2 bases, with 3 bases of the junction left unmatched. CDR1 is SGDLS and CDR2 is YYNGEE in the germline V gene. CDR3 region: CASSVGLAAPYEQYF. DNA for the CDR3: TGTGCCAGCAGCGTGGGACTAGCGGCCCCCTACGAGCAGTACTTC.